This T cell receptor (beta chain) was identified during a study of blood T cell repertoires in COVID-19. Study summary: Whether acute or convalescent, the COVID-19 samples came from the United States, Italy and Spain.

Germline lookup yields CDR1 SGHNT and CDR2 YENEEA. Trimming pared 4 bases from V and 10 bases from J, leaving 20 bases between. The CDR3 is 15 residues long. In the original processing: Researchers report that nucleated cell counts were estimated from reference gene primer amplification. Clones were sequenced by immunoSEQ multiplex PCR, and TCRdb holds only the in-frame ones, with some missing. The D gene and trimming were derived from the DNA, and the V and J assignments and clone size from that table. Of about 270,000 clones listed, approximately 90% are singletons. This clone was counted once. Participants were aged roughly 18 to 90 years, lived in about two dozen US areas, and enrolled virtually.

The receptor's source is a man aged 35-49 years who had been exposed to COVID-19. The V gene is TRBV11-3, the J gene TRBJ2-1, with D perhaps matching TRBD1 (6 bases). The specimen sequenced was PBMCs or T cells enriched from blood (not recorded which). CDR3 loop: CASSSRDNGAREQFF. DNA for the CDR3: TGTGCCAGCAGCTCCCGGGACAATGGGGCCAGGGAGCAGTTCTTC.